The 8 T cell receptor beta chains reported below all come from one sample, sequenced in a study of control samples from healthy donors and cancer patients. The data were produced by immunoSEQ multiplex PCR, yet TCRdb's version contains in-frame clones alone and is incomplete. The sample records around 180,000 clones, approximately 94% being singletons. Input material: blood. The receptors derive from a woman younger than 35 in good health.

V is TRBV20-1 and J is TRBJ1-3, with D tentatively TRBD1 (6 bases). The CDR3 is made up of 11 amino acids. Germline CDR1 and CDR2: DFQATT and SNEGSKA (reference sequence). Trimming shortened V by 3 bases and J by 11 bases, and 11 bases separated the two germline ends. CDR3 loop: CSARVSGAIYF. CDR3 sequence (DNA): TGCAGTGCTAGGGTTTCAGGGGCCATATATTTT.

V gene TRBV4-3 combines with J gene TRBJ2-5; 10 nucleotides align to TRBD2. The CDR3 is 17 amino acids. V lost 4 bases and J lost 1; bases outside the gene matches: 9. Looked up from germline, CDR1 is LGHNA and CDR2 is YSLEER. The CDR3 region is CASSLGVLAGLQETQYF. The CDR3 DNA reads TGCGCCAGCAGCCTAGGGGTACTAGCGGGACTCCAAGAGACCCAGTACTTC.

The count of this clone is one. The rearrangement uses TRBV10-2 and TRBJ2-1; D unclear. Germline assignment: CDR1 WSHSY and CDR2 SAAADI. The V gene lost 4 bases and the J gene lost 4 bases, with 17 bases spanning the gap. This CDR3 has 16 residues. The CDR3 DNA reads as TGCGCCAGCAGTGCCGCCCTCCACCCACGATACAATGAGCAGTTCTTC. It yields the protein CASSAALHPRYNEQFF.

V is TRBV24-1 and J is TRBJ1-1; the match to TRBD1 covers 7 bases. J lost 7 bases, V lost 2 bases, and 3 bases had no gene match. This CDR3 contains 13 residues. CDR1 KGHDR and CDR2 SFDVKD come from the germline V gene. CDR3: CATSDYRGDEAFF. The CDR3 nucleotides are TGTGCCACCAGTGATTACAGGGGTGATGAAGCTTTCTTT.

The chain uses TRBV29-1 and TRBJ1-6; D is unclear. Trimming stripped 4 bases from V and 2 bases from J, with 6 bases between. The CDR3 is 13 amino acids. The germline V gene has CDR1 SQVTM and CDR2 ANQGSEA. The CDR3 region has the DNA TGCAGCGTTGCAGAAACCTATAATTCACCCCTCCACTTT. Encoded protein: CSVAETYNSPLHF.

The V call is TRBV9, the J call TRBJ1-2; unclear D gene. Trimming stripped 1 base from V and 4 bases from J, with 11 bases between. Germline CDR1 reads SGDLS; CDR2 reads YYNGEE. The CDR3 spans 14 residues. DNA for the CDR3: TGTGCCAGCAGCGTATCAGGCAGACTCTATGGCTACACCTTC. Protein product: CASSVSGRLYGYTF.

A remark on this clone: The identical CDR3 is also encoded by other nucleotide sequences in the sample. The chain links TRBV27 to TRBJ2-7; D unresolved. The CDR3 runs to 13 residues. Trimming shortened V by 1 base and J by 1 base, and 5 bases separated the two germline ends. The germline V gene encodes CDR1 MNHEY and CDR2 SMNVEV (reference sequence). CDR3 residues: CASSLFPSYEQYF. As DNA, the CDR3 is TGTGCCAGCAGTTTATTCCCGTCCTACGAGCAGTACTTC.

The chain joins TRBV18 to TRBJ2-3; D gene unclear. Germline lookup yields CDR1 KGHSH and CDR2 LQKENI. Trimming took 6 bases from V and 6 from J, leaving 10 bases between them. The CDR3 contains 12 residues. The CDR3 DNA reads as TGTGCCAGCTCGGGATTTAGGGATACGCAGTATTTT. As protein: CASSGFRDTQYF.